This T cell receptor beta chain was captured by sequencing in a study of blood T cells in healthy people across ages (dated by TCRdb to between 2014 and 2016). For context, the study as a whole: In model experiments, roughly one uniquely barcoded TCR beta cDNA molecule per two T cells was captured by template switching. Age-related changes in TCR beta repertoire diversity were measured in the study by deep sequencing normalized with unique cDNA molecular identifiers. The donors were split into four age groups: young (average about 15 years), middle-aged (39), aged (about 62) and long-lived (approximately 80). To avoid experimental bias, donors of different ages were distributed randomly across sequencing lanes. For two donors (one aged 18 to 29 and one aged 80 or older), the study analyzed two additional independent replicas of 1 million unique cDNA reads from the same blood draw.

The donors were roughly 39 Caucasian individuals from Russia, aged roughly 6 to 100 years, who were systemically healthy. About 10 milliliters of peripheral blood were collected from each donor into EDTA-treated Vacutainer tubes. PBMCs were isolated by Ficoll-Paque density-gradient centrifugation, with at least 7 million obtained per sample. Total RNA was extracted from PBMCs with Trizol reagent, with at least 6 micrograms obtained per sample. Naive CD45RAhigh/CD27high T cell percentages were measured by flow cytometry on a PBMC aliquot from every donor. This clonotype was observed a handful of times. What antigen it recognizes has not been identified. Base qualities are not provided; no much larger clone lies one nucleotide away. Study-wide findings and limitations: Estimates of total diversity from one million sequenced T cells were regarded as lower bounds and underestimates. As age increased, observed TCR beta diversity per million T cells dropped in a roughly linear way, and a significant reduction was already evident by age about 40. Because donor CMV infection status was unknown, age-related changes in expanded clonotypes were potentially confounded. Compared with the aged group, more naive CD4+ T cells, fewer expanded clones and increased TCR diversity were shown by the long-lived group, suggesting age selection. Conclusive comparison of naive and antigen-experienced compartments was prevented by the profiling of bulk unsorted PBMCs. There was a strong correlation between observed TCR beta diversity and the percentage of naive T cells measured by flow cytometry.

The CDR3 contains 16 residues, cysteine and phenylalanine counted. The sequence is cut down to CDR3 DNA, 48 bases in frame from base 1. The germline V gene encodes CDR1 DFQATT and CDR2 SNEGSKA (reference sequence). Germline trimming: 6 bases from V, 8 bases from J; junction bases outside gene matches: 15. The library was built by means of 5' RACE. Sequencing was performed on an Illumina HiSeq 2500. A second PCR of roughly 6 to 12 cycles was performed with a sample-barcoded 5' primer and a J-beta primer mix. Each TCR beta cDNA molecule received a unique molecular identifier from a template-switch 5' adaptor carrying 12 random nucleotides. Each sample yielded at least 2.5 million CDR3-containing paired-end reads. The Mint cDNA synthesis kit, primed by a TRBC-specific oligonucleotide, was used to synthesize first-strand cDNA from all RNA. After uracil-DNA glycosylase treatment, a first 18-cycle PCR used universal primers M1SS and BC2_uni_R on all cDNA. In the paper's pipeline: For normalization, 1 million high-quality reads, each with a distinct molecular identifier, were randomly selected from each sample. Instead of being binned into consensus sequences, reads that shared molecular identifiers were thrown out. MiTCR, with a Q25 quality threshold and the strictest error-elimination algorithm, was used for CDR3 identification, clonotype clustering and error correction. A nonparametric unseen species model using Euler transformation provided a lower-bound estimate of total TCR beta diversity. TCRdb reanalyzed the raw reads on its own, using fastp at Q25 for trimming and MiXCR for clone calling, and kept in-frame beta chains. Every CDR3 protein is listed once, alongside the most common genes and DNA of its rows. Here the V and J calls rest on TCRdb's processing, not on the authors' analysis. The sample table shows about 1.6 million distinct CDR3 sequences, and about 35% are seen once. In total, the top ten clones hold 10% to 12% of the sample.

This clonotype was sampled from a woman aged 25 to 39 in good health. Sample: blood. The sequence joins TRBV20-1 to TRBJ2-3, and 12 bases in between align with TRBD2. The CDR3 is CSAPRLAGERSGTQYF. The DNA is as follows: TGCAGTGCCCCTCGACTAGCGGGGGAACGCAGCGGTACGCAGTATTTT.